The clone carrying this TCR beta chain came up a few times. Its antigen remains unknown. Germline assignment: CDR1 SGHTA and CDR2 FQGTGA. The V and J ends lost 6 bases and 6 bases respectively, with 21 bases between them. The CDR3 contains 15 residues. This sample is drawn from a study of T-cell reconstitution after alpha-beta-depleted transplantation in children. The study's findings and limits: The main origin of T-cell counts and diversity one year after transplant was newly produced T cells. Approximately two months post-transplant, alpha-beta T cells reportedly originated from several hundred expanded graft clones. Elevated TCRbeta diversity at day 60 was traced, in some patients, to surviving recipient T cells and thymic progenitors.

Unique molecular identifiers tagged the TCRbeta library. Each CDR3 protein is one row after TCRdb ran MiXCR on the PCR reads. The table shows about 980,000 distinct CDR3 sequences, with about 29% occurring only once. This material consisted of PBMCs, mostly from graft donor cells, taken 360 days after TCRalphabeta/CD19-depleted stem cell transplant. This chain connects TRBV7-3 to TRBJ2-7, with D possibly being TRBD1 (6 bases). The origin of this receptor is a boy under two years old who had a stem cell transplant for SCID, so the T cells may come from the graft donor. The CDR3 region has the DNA TGTGCCAGCAGGCTTGACAGGCTCCACGTGTTCGAGCAGTACTTC. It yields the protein CASRLDRLHVFEQYF.